This T cell receptor (beta chain) was identified in a study of early T cells in non-severe SARS-CoV-2 infection. In the study overall: Sequencing was performed on bulk RNA from unsorted whole blood, leaving chains unpaired. General study findings and limits: VDJdb-based annotation leaned toward anti-spike CD8 responses and missed private and CD4 specificities.

The length of the CDR3 is 13 residues. V dropped 0 bases and J dropped 7 bases, with 11 bases sitting between them. CDR1 is SGHRS and CDR2 is YFSETQ in the germline V gene. On this clonotype: Its specificity is unknown.

The TCR library protocol was used to attach unique molecular identifiers. These identifiers were attached to individual cDNA molecules. TCRdb ran MiXCR on the 5' RACE reads and lists one entry per CDR3 protein. Among 63,000 or so distinct CDR3 sequences listed, about 12% were seen once. The sample consisted of whole blood. The V gene is TRBV5-1, the J gene TRBJ2-7; D ambiguous. The TCR was taken from an adult who was a healthcare worker with PCR-confirmed SARS-CoV-2 infection or an uninfected control (not recorded which). The CDR3, as DNA: TGCGCCAGCAGCTTGGCTTTTGACCGTGAGCAGTACTTC. It is translated as CASSLAFDREQYF.